This is a list of T cell receptor beta chains from one sample in a study of blood T cell repertoires in COVID-19. Sequenced by immunoSEQ multiplex PCR; TCRdb stores in-frame clones only, minus some. The top ten hold around 2% of the sample, which has more than 200,000 clones, roughly 88% seen once. The material sequenced was peripheral blood. The receptors were gathered from a woman between 35 and 50 years old who had recovered from COVID-19. The CDR3 runs from the conserved cysteine through the conserved F or W. Each record gives: clone size, J gene, D gene, CDR3 length, V gene, CDR3 DNA, CDR3 protein. D genes are given only for firm matches. Clone sizes are given selectively: once, few, many, or a class where the clone is expanded.

. | TRBJ2-5 | TRBD2 | 17 | TRBV5-1 | TGCGCCAGCAGGTGGGGGACTAGCGGAGCTAGTCAAGAGACCCAGTACTTC | CASRWGTSGASQETQYF
. | TRBJ2-7 | TRBD1 | 16 | TRBV9 | TGTGCCAGCAGCTTAATCCCGGGACAGGGAAGTGGGGAGCAGTACTTC | CASSLIPGQGSGEQYF
once | TRBJ2-1 | TRBD2 | 16 | TRBV10-3 | TGTGCCATCAGTGCCGGACTAGCGGGCGTATCCAATGAGCAGTTCTTC | CAISAGLAGVSNEQFF
. | TRBJ1-6 | TRBD1 | 16 | TRBV30 | TGTGCCTGGAATTCTCGAGCGACAGGGACATATTCACCCCTCCACTTT | CAWNSRATGTYSPLHF
once | TRBJ1-1 | TRBD1 | 15 | TRBV7-2 | TGTGCCAGCAGCCCCCTGGGACAGCTAAACACTGAAGCTTTCTTT | CASSPLGQLNTEAFF
. | TRBJ1-1 | . | 15 | TRBV3-1/TRBV3-2 | TGTGCCAGCAGCCGACCCGGACACTTGAACACTGAAGCTTTCTTT | CASSRPGHLNTEAFF
. | TRBJ2-5 | TRBD1 | 16 | TRBV19 | TGTGCCAGTAGTCTGGGACAGGGGGCTTCTCAAGAGACCCAGTACTTC | CASSLGQGASQETQYF
once | TRBJ1-3 | . | 15 | TRBV4-2 | TGTGCCAGCAGCCAAGAGCCTAACTCTGGAAACACCATATATTTT | CASSQEPNSGNTIYF
. | TRBJ1-2 | . | 18 | TRBV19 | TGTGCCAGTAGTATAGATTTGGAGGCCTTTGGCAGTCACTATGGCTACACCTTC | CASSIDLEAFGSHYGYTF
. | TRBJ1-1 | . | 16 | TRBV11-3 | TGTGCCAGCAGCTTAGTAGGGGCGACAGCGAACACTGAAGCTTTCTTT | CASSLVGATANTEAFF
. | TRBJ1-5 | . | 14 | TRBV6-5 | TGTGCCAGCAGTTACTATCAGGGGAGTCAGCCCCAGCATTTT | CASSYYQGSQPQHF
. | TRBJ2-1 | TRBD1 | 16 | TRBV4-1 | TGCGCCAGCAGCCAAGATCTAAACAGGGGGCACAATGAGCAGTTCTTC | CASSQDLNRGHNEQFF
. | TRBJ2-7 | TRBD2 | 14 | TRBV6-2/TRBV6-3 | TGTGCCAGCAGTTACTCGACTAGCGCCTACGAGCAGTACTTC | CASSYSTSAYEQYF
. | TRBJ2-5 | . | 13 | TRBV19 | TGTGCCAGTAGTATAGCCGGGGTACAGACCCAGTACTTC | CASSIAGVQTQYF
. | TRBJ2-3 | . | 14 | TRBV19 | TGTGCCAGTAGTATGGTCAGGGGAACAGATACGCAGTATTTT | CASSMVRGTDTQYF
. | TRBJ1-4 | . | 12 | TRBV12-3/TRBV12-4 | TGTGCCAGCAGCTCCGGAGTCGAAAAACTGTTTTTT | CASSSGVEKLFF
. | TRBJ2-2 | TRBD2 | 19 | TRBV7-2 | TGTGCCAGCAGCTTAGAGTGGCTAGCGGGGGGACAGAACACCGGGGAGCTGTTTTTT | CASSLEWLAGGQNTGELFF
. | TRBJ2-1 | TRBD2 | 14 | TRBV10-3 | TGTGCCATCAGTGCGACCGGGACTAGCAGCGAGCAGTTCTTC | CAISATGTSSEQFF
once | TRBJ2-1 | . | 13 | TRBV24-1 | TGTGCCACCGAAGAACAGGGATGGGATGAGCAGTTCTTC | CATEEQGWDEQFF
. | TRBJ1-2 | . | 14 | TRBV3-1/TRBV3-2 | TGTGCCAGCAGCCAAGACAGGGGCTGGGGGGGCTACACCTTC | CASSQDRGWGGYTF
. | TRBJ2-2 | TRBD1 | 16 | TRBV9 | TGTGCCAGCAGCGCGTGGGGACAGGGGGTGTCCGGGGAGCTGTTTTTT | CASSAWGQGVSGELFF
. | TRBJ2-1 | . | 13 | TRBV11-3 | TGTGCCAGCAGCTCTGGTTCTTGGCATGAGCAGTTCTTC | CASSSGSWHEQFF
. | TRBJ1-2 | . | 15 | TRBV19 | TGTGCCAGTAGTATAGACCACAGGGCTAACTATGGCTACACCTTC | CASSIDHRANYGYTF
. | TRBJ2-1 | TRBD2 | 15 | TRBV24-1 | TGTGCCACCAGTGAAGCACTAGCGGGAGGGGATGAGCAGTTCTTC | CATSEALAGGDEQFF
. | TRBJ1-3 | TRBD1 | 18 | TRBV7-3 | TGTGCCAGCAGCCCAAACGGACGGGGACAGGGCTCTGGAAACACCATATATTTT | CASSPNGRGQGSGNTIYF
. | TRBJ2-3 | TRBD2 | 18 | TRBV6-2/TRBV6-3 | TGTGCCAGCAGTTATGAGGCAGGTCGTAGCGGGGTCACAGATACGCAGTATTTT | CASSYEAGRSGVTDTQYF
once | TRBJ1-2 | . | 15 | TRBV9 | TGTGCCAGCAGCGACGTTGCTAGTTTTAGCTATGGCTACACCTTC | CASSDVASFSYGYTF
. | TRBJ1-4 | TRBD1 | 14 | TRBV4-3 | TGCGCCAGCAGCCAGCGACAGGGAGGTGAAAAACTGTTTTTT | CASSQRQGGEKLFF
. | TRBJ1-2 | TRBD1 | 14 | TRBV19 | TGTGCCAGTAGTATATCAGGACAGGGAGGAGGCTACACCTTC | CASSISGQGGGYTF
. | TRBJ2-7 | TRBD1 | 13 | TRBV19 | TGTGCCAGTAGCAAGGACAGGGGGCCCGAGCAGTACTTC | CASSKDRGPEQYF
. | TRBJ2-1 | TRBD2 | 15 | TRBV5-4 | TGTGCCAGCAGCTTGGTTGGGGGGGCCTACAATGAGCAGTTCTTC | CASSLVGGAYNEQFF
once | TRBJ1-6 | . | 16 | TRBV14 | TGTGCCAGCAGCCCACAGGCGAGCTCCTATAATTCACCCCTCCACTTT | CASSPQASSYNSPLHF
. | TRBJ2-3 | TRBD2 | 16 | TRBV9 | TGTGCCAGCAGCGCCCAGACTAGCGGGGTCACAGATACGCAGTATTTT | CASSAQTSGVTDTQYF
. | TRBJ1-3 | TRBD1 | 19 | TRBV11-2 | TGTGCCAGCAGCTACAATACAAACAGGGGACCTAGCTCTGGAAACACCATATATTTT | CASSYNTNRGPSSGNTIYF
. | TRBJ2-3 | TRBD1 | 14 | TRBV7-3 | TGTGCCAGCAGCAGGGACAGGGGAACAGATACGCAGTATTTT | CASSRDRGTDTQYF
once | TRBJ2-1 | TRBD2 | 20 | TRBV4-2 | TGTGCCAGCAGCCTGAGCCTACTAGCGGGGGGGCCTTTGGGCTACAATGAGCAGTTCTTC | CASSLSLLAGGPLGYNEQFF
. | TRBJ2-7 | . | 15 | TRBV11-2 | TGTGCCAGCAGCCTCGACAGGAAAGAGCGCTACGAGCAGTACTTC | CASSLDRKERYEQYF
. | TRBJ2-3 | TRBD2 | 16 | TRBV7-3 | TGTGCCAGCAGCTTAACCCTAGCGGGAGGTGGCGGTACGCAGTATTTT | CASSLTLAGGGGTQYF
. | TRBJ2-1 | . | 14 | TRBV29-1 | TGCAGCGCGGTAGGGGACTCTAAATACAATGAGCAGTTCTTC | CSAVGDSKYNEQFF
. | TRBJ2-6 | . | 20 | TRBV5-1 | TGCGCCAGCAGCTCCCCACGCGGAACAGGGGGGGCCTCTGGGGCCAACGTCCTGACTTTC | CASSSPRGTGGASGANVLTF
. | TRBJ1-2 | . | 12 | TRBV9 | TGTGCCAGCACGGCAGGGGTCTATGGCTACACCTTC | CASTAGVYGYTF